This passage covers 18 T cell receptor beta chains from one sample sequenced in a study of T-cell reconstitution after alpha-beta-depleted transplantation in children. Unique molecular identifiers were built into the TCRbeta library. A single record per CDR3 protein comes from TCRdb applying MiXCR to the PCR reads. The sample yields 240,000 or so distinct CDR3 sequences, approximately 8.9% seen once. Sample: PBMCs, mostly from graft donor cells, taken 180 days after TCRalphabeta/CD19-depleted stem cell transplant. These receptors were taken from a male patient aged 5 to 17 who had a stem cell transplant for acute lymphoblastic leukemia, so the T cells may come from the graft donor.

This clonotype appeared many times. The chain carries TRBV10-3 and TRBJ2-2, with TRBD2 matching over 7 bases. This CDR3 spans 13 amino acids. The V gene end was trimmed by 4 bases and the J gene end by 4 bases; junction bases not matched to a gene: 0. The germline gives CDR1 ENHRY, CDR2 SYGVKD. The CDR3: CAISGTSTGELFF. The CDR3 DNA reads TGTGCCATCAGTGGGACTAGCACCGGGGAGCTGTTTTTT.

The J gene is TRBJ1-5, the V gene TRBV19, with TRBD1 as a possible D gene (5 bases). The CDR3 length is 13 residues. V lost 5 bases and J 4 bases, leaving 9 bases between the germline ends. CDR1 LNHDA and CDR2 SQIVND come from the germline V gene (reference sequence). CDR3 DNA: TGTGCCAGTAGTGGGGCCTTGAATCAGCCCCAGCATTTT. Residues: CASSGALNQPQHF.

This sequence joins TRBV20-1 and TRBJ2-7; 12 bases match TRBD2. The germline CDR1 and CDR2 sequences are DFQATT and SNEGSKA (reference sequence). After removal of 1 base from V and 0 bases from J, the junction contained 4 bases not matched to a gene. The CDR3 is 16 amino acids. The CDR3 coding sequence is TGCAGTGCTAGAGCCCCTAGCGGGAGGGCCTCCTACGAGCAGTACTTC. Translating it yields CSARAPSGRASYEQYF.

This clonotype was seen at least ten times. CDR3 nucleotide sequence: TGTGCCACCAGTGATTTGCTAGAGCAGTTCTTC. This translates into CATSDLLEQFF. This chain uses TRBV24-1 with TRBJ2-1; D not resolved. The V gene lost 0 bases and the J gene lost 10 bases, with 3 bases spanning the gap. Looked up from germline, CDR1 is KGHDR and CDR2 is SFDVKD. This CDR3 is built from 11 residues.

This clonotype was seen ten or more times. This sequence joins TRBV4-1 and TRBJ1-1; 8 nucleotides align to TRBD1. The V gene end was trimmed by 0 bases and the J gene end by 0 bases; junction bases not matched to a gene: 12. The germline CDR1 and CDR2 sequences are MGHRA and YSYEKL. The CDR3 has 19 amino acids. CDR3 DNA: TGCGCCAGCAGCCAAGATCCCCCTCAGGGGGCGACCATGAACACTGAAGCTTTCTTT. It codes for CASSQDPPQGATMNTEAFF.

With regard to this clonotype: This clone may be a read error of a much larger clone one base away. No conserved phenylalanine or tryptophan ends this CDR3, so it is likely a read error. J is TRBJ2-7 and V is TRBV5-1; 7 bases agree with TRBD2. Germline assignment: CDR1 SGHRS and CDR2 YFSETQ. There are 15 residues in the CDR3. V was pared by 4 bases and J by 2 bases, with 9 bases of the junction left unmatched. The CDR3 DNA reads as TGCGCCAGCAGCAGTCCCCAGGGAGGGCCCTACGAGCAGTACCTC. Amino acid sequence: CASSSPQGGPYEQYL.

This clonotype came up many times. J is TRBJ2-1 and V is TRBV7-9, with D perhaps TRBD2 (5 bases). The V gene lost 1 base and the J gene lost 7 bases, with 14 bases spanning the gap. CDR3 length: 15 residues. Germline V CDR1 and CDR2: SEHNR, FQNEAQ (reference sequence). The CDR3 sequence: CASSLDGSNWNEQFF. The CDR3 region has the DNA TGTGCCAGCAGCTTAGATGGGAGTAATTGGAATGAGCAGTTCTTC.

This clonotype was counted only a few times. CDR3 in DNA: TGTGCCAGCAGGGGGGCACAGGAGGAAGCCGGGGAGCTGTTTTTT. Encoded protein: CASRGAQEEAGELFF. V and J are TRBV5-4 and TRBJ2-2; D possibly corresponds to TRBD1 (6 bases). V was pared by 5 bases and J by 6 bases, with 17 bases between. The germline CDR1 and CDR2 sequences are SGHNT and YYREEE (reference sequence). The CDR3 is 15 residues long.

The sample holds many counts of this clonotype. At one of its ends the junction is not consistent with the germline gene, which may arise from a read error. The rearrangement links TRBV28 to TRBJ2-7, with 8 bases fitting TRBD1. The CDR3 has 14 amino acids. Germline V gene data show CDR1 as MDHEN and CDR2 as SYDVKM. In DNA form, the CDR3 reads TGTGCCAGCAACAGGGGGTGGGGAACGTACGGGCAGTACTTC. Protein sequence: CASNRGWGTYGQYF. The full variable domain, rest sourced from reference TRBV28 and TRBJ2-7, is DVKVTQSSRYLVKRTGEKVFLECVQDMDHENMFWYRQDPGLGLRLIYFSYDVKMKEKGDIPEGYSVSREKKERFSLILESASTNQTSMYLCASNRGWGTYGQYFGPGTRLTVT.

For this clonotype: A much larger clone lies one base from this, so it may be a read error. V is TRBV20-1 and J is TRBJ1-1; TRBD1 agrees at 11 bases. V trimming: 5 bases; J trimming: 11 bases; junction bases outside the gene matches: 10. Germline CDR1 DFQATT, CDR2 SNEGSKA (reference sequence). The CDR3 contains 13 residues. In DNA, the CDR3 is TGCAGTGCTGGATCCGGGACAGGGGGTGGTGCTTTCTTT. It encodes CSAGSGTGGGAFF.

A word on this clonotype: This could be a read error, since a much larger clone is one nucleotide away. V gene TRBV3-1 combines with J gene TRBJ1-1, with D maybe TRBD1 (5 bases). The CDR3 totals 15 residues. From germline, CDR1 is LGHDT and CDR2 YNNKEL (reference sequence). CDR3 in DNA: TGTGCCAGCACCCAAGATCCCGCGGGGGGCACTGAAGCTTTCTTT. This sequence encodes CASTQDPAGGTEAFF. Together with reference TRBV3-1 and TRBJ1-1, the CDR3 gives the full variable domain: DTAVSQTPKYLVTQMGNDKSIKCEQNLGHDTMYWYKQDSKKFLKIMFSYNNKELIINETVPNRFSPKSPDKAHLNLHINSLELGDSAVYFCASTQDPAGGTEAFFGQGTRLTVV.

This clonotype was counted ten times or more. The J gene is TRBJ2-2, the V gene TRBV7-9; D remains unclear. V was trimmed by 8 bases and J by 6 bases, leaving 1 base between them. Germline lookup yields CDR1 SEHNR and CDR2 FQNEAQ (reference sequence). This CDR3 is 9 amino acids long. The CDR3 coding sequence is TGTGCCAGCGCCGGGGAGCTGTTTTTT. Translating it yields CASAGELFF.

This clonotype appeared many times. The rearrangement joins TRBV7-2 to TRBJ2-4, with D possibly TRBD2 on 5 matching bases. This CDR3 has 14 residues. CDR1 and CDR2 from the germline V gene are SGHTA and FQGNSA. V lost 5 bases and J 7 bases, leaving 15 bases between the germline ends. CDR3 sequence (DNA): TGTGCCAGCAGCCCCGACCCGGGAAGGAACATTCAGTACTTC. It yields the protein CASSPDPGRNIQYF. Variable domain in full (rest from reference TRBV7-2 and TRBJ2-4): GAGVSQSPSNKVTEKGKDVELRCDPISGHTALYWYRQSLGQGLEFLIYFQGNSAPDKSGLPSDRFSAERTGGSVSTLTIQRTQQEDSAVYLCASSPDPGRNIQYFGAGTRLSVL.

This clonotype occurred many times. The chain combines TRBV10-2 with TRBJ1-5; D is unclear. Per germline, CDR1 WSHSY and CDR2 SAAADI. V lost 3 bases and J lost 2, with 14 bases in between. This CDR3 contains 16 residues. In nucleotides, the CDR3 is TGCGCCAGCAGTGAATGGGTGGGGAAGGGCAATCAGCCCCAGCATTTT. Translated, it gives CASSEWVGKGNQPQHF.

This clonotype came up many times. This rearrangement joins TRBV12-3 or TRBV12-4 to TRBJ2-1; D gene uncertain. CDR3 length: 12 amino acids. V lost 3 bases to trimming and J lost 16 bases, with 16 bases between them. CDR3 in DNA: TGTGCCAGCAGTTTGGGCCCACCTTCACACTTCTTC. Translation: CASSLGPPSHFF.

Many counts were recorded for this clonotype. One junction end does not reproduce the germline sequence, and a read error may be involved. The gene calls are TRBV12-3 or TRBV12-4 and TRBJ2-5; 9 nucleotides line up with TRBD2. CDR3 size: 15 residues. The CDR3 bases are TGTGCCAGCAGTATAGCGGGAGCGCAGGGAGAGACCCAGTACTTC. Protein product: CASSIAGAQGETQYF.

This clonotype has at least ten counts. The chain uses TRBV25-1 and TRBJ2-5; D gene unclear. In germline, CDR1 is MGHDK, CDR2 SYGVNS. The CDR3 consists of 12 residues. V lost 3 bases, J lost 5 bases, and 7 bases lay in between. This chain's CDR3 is CASSDWAETQYF. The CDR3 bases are TGTGCCAGCAGTGATTGGGCCGAGACCCAGTACTTC.

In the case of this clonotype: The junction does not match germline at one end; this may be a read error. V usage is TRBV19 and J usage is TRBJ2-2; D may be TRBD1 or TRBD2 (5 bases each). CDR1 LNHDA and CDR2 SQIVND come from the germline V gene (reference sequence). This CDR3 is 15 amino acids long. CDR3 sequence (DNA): TGTGCTAGTACGGGACGGCTCGCGAACACCGGGGAGCTGTTTTTT. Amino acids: CASTGRLANTGELFF.